This T cell receptor beta chain was recovered during a study of cytomegalovirus exposure and HLA in healthy donors. Whole-study context: Prior work identified 117 million unique TCR beta sequences in around 170 million T cells. Drawn from HLA-typed donors, around 85 million unique TCRs were held in an early data release.

PCR primers comprised 60 Vbeta and 13 Jbeta primers. TCRdb's copy holds only in-frame clones and misses some; the assay was immunoSEQ multiplex PCR. The clone table shows around 75,000 clones, with the ten largest holding 1.4% to 1.5%. With V trimmed by 4 bases and J by 8 bases, 10 bases remained unmatched. This CDR3 has 15 residues. CDR1 is SGHNT and CDR2 is YYREEE in the germline V gene (reference sequence). The origin of this receptor is a woman aged 55-70 years in good health and CMV-seronegative. This chain links TRBV5-4 with TRBJ2-3, with TRBD2 matching over 10 bases. Sequenced sample: PBMCs. CDR3 nucleotide sequence: TGTGCCAGCAGCAAGGGACAGCGGGGGGGACGTACGCAGTATTTT. This translates into CASSKGQRGGRTQYF.